Shown below are 21 T cell receptor beta chains from a single sample sequenced in a study of blood T cells in healthy people across ages. Alongside a J-beta primer mix, a sample-barcoded 5' primer served in a second PCR lasting roughly 7 to 12 cycles. TCRdb independently ran MiXCR on the 5' RACE reads; one entry per CDR3 protein. The sample includes about 1,400,000 distinct CDR3 sequences, roughly 59% seen only once; the top ten take 6.7%. Specimen: blood. The receptors shown here come from a young man in good health.

The chain is built from TRBV28 and TRBJ2-5; 7 bases fit TRBD1. Trimming took 8 bases from V and 3 from J; bases not matched to a gene: 12. Germline CDR1 reads MDHEN; CDR2 reads SYDVKM. This CDR3 has 15 amino acids. The CDR3 is CASGTTGVGEETQYF. The CDR3 nucleotides read TGTGCCAGCGGAACCACAGGGGTAGGAGAAGAGACCCAGTACTTC.

The chain carries TRBV10-3 and TRBJ2-5; D not resolved. Trimming left V 9 bases short and J 4 bases short, with 21 bases between. CDR3 length equals 15 residues. CDR1 and CDR2 from the germline V gene are ENHRY and SYGVKD. The CDR3 coding sequence is TGTGCCATTTCCAAGGTTGGGCCCCAGTCAGAGACCCAGTACTTC. Amino acids: CAISKVGPQSETQYF.

This clonotype was seen ten or more times. The rearrangement links TRBV11-3 to TRBJ2-1; tentatively, D is TRBD1 (5 bases). The CDR3 totals 13 residues. V lost 3 bases and J lost 8, with 11 bases in between. Germline CDR1 and CDR2: SGHNT and YENEEA. The DNA of the CDR3 is TGTGCCAGCAGCTTTTTGGCACAGGATGAGCAGTTCTTC. It encodes CASSFLAQDEQFF. The full variable domain, its missing parts supplied by reference TRBV11-3 and TRBJ2-1, is EAGVVQSPRYKIIEKKQPVAFWCNPISGHNTLYWYLQNLGQGPELLIRYENEEAVDDSQLPKDRFSAERLKGVDSTLKIQPAELGDSAVYLCASSFLAQDEQFFGPGTRLTVL.

CDR3 sequence (DNA): TGTGCCTGGGGGGACTCCGCTACGCAGTATTTT. It encodes CAWGDSATQYF. V gene TRBV30 combines with J gene TRBJ2-3; D is perhaps TRBD2 (6 bases). The V end was cut by 5 bases, the J end by 8 bases, with 11 bases between. The CDR3 extends over 11 amino acids. In germline, CDR1 is GTSNPN, CDR2 SVGIG (reference sequence).

This chain uses TRBV29-1 with TRBJ2-1; D remains unclear. Trimming stripped 0 bases from V and 0 bases from J, with 9 bases between. CDR1 SQVTM and CDR2 ANQGSEA come from the germline V gene. This CDR3 spans 15 amino acids. The CDR3 DNA is TGCAGCGTTGAAGAAGGCCTGAGCTCCTACAATGAGCAGTTCTTC. Encoded protein: CSVEEGLSSYNEQFF.

J is TRBJ2-5 and V is TRBV4-2, with 7 bases lining up with TRBD2. The J call could be wrong; TRBJ2-1 is a better fit for the DNA end. The CDR3 extends over 18 amino acids. The germline gives CDR1 LGHNA, CDR2 YNFKEQ. The CDR3 sequence is CASSQGTGRAGFQETQFF. For the CDR3, the DNA is TGTGCCAGCAGCCAAGGAACGGGTCGAGCGGGGTTTCAAGAGACCCAGTTCTTC.

This rearrangement joins TRBV5-1 to TRBJ2-7; D is perhaps TRBD1 or TRBD2 (5 bases each). The CDR3 extends over 16 amino acids. The germline V and J ends were trimmed by 0 bases and 2 bases, with 15 bases remaining between them. Per the germline V gene, CDR1 is SGHRS and CDR2 is YFSETQ. The CDR3 DNA sequence: TGCGCCAGCAGCTTGGCCCCCGGGGACCTCCCCTACGAGCAGTACTTC. Translation: CASSLAPGDLPYEQYF.

J is TRBJ2-1 and V is TRBV4-2, with 9 nucleotides matching TRBD2. The J call is doubtful: the DNA matches TRBJ2-7 better. Germline V gene lookup returns CDR1 LGHNA and CDR2 YNFKEQ. The CDR3 sequence is 17 residues long. The CDR3 loop reads CASSQAAGGYIGNEQYF. CDR3 sequence (DNA): TGTGCCAGCAGCCAAGCTGCGGGAGGGTACATTGGTAATGAGCAGTACTTC.

The V call is TRBV6-5, the J call TRBJ2-4; D unclear. The end of the DNA fits TRBJ2-5 better, so the J call may be wrong. Per germline, CDR1 MNHEY and CDR2 SVGAGI. The CDR3 totals 13 residues. CDR3 in amino acids: CASRSLAQETQYF. CDR3 sequence (DNA): TGTGCCAGTAGATCCCTCGCCCAAGAGACCCAGTACTTC.

The chain is built from TRBV29-1 and TRBJ2-3; 14 bases line up with TRBD2. Germline V gene data show CDR1 as SQVTM and CDR2 as ANQGSEA. The V segment lost 6 bases and the J segment 4 bases; nucleotides outside the gene matches: 9. This CDR3 region has 16 residues. CDR3 in DNA: TGCAGCGTGAGACTAGCGGGGGGGTGGGAAGCAGATACGCAGTATTTT. As protein: CSVRLAGGWEADTQYF.

This clonotype came up a few times. This chain connects TRBV9 to TRBJ1-2; D gene ambiguous. V was shortened by 6 bases and J by 11 bases, with 5 bases between the two germline ends. Germline V gene lookup returns CDR1 SGDLS and CDR2 YYNGEE. This CDR3 spans 8 amino acids. Here the CDR3 DNA reads TGTGCCAGCACCCTATACACCTTC. As protein: CASTLYTF.

The V call is TRBV2, the J call TRBJ2-1; TRBD2 is a possible D gene (6 bases). V was trimmed by 6 bases and J by 3 bases, leaving 18 bases between them. The germline gives CDR1 SNHLY, CDR2 FYNNEI. The CDR3 length is 16 residues. The CDR3: CASSGTLSALYNEQFF. The CDR3 bases are TGTGCCAGCAGCGGGACTCTTAGTGCACTCTACAATGAGCAGTTCTTC.

This clonotype was detected only a few times. The rearrangement links TRBV6-2 or TRBV6-3 to TRBJ2-7, with D unresolved. V lost 6 bases to trimming and J lost 3 bases, with 12 bases between them. Germline-derived CDR1 and CDR2 are MNHEY and SVGEGT. The CDR3 has 13 amino acids. CDR3 in DNA: TGTGCCAGCAGCTACCAAGACGGCTACGAGCAGTACTTC. Protein sequence: CASSYQDGYEQYF.

The chain has TRBV3-1 and TRBJ2-1; D possibly matches TRBD1 or TRBD2 (6 bases each). The V gene's germline CDR1 is LGHDT and CDR2 YNNKEL (reference sequence). The CDR3 runs 16 residues. The V and J ends lost 0 bases and 6 bases respectively, with 15 bases between them. The chain's CDR3 is CASSQDLRGAINEQFF. CDR3 bases: TGTGCCAGCAGCCAAGATCTTAGGGGGGCTATCAATGAGCAGTTCTTC.

This clonotype was found many times. At one end the junction does not follow the germline gene, possibly because of a read error. The rearrangement links TRBV27 to TRBJ2-7; D remains unclear. Germline V lookup: CDR1 MNHEY, CDR2 SMNVEV (reference sequence). The CDR3 has 12 amino acids. CDR3 in amino acids: CASSLSGYEQYF. The CDR3 nucleotides are TGTGCCAGCAGCTTATCCGGCTACGAGCAGTACTTC.

The chain recombines TRBV4-3 with TRBJ2-1, with D perhaps matching TRBD2 (6 bases). Trimming shortened V by 0 bases and J by 7 bases, and 10 bases separated the two germline ends. This CDR3 is built from 14 residues. Germline values: CDR1 LGHNA, CDR2 YSLEER. The CDR3 spells CASSQDWTINEQFF. The CDR3 DNA follows: TGCGCCAGCAGCCAAGATTGGACTATAAATGAGCAGTTCTTC.

This chain uses TRBV10-1 with TRBJ2-4, with no clear D. The closer fit of TRBJ2-7 to the DNA end suggests the J call may be wrong. The V gene's germline CDR1 is WNHNN and CDR2 SYGVQD (reference sequence). The CDR3 spans 13 residues. The CDR3, as DNA: TGCGCCAGCAGTGACACTCCATGGATCGAGCAGTACTTC. Its translation: CASSDTPWIEQYF.

This clonotype was counted only a few times. The chain employs TRBV15 and TRBJ2-4, with TRBD2 matching over 7 bases. The J call may be wrong; the DNA end is better matched by TRBJ2-7. CDR3 length: 15 residues. Looked up from germline, CDR1 is LNHNV and CDR2 is YYDKDF (reference sequence). This chain's CDR3 is CATSFGGSLSYEQYF. Here the CDR3 DNA reads TGTGCCACCAGCTTCGGCGGGAGCCTATCCTACGAGCAGTACTTC.

V is TRBV14 and J is TRBJ2-7; perhaps TRBD1 as D (6 bases). Germline-derived CDR1 and CDR2 are SGHDN and FVKESK. Trimming stripped 3 bases from V and 4 bases from J, with 10 bases between. CDR3 length: 13 residues. The chain's CDR3 is CASSHPGQYEQYF. DNA of the CDR3: TGTGCCAGCAGCCATCCTGGACAGTACGAGCAGTACTTC.

This chain links TRBV9 with TRBJ2-3; possible D gene TRBD2, 5 bases. From germline, CDR1 is SGDLS and CDR2 YYNGEE. The CDR3 runs 15 residues. The V and J ends lost 2 bases and 0 bases respectively, with 10 bases between them. This CDR3 reads CASSVAGGSTDTQYF. DNA of the CDR3: TGTGCCAGCAGCGTGGCAGGAGGAAGCACAGATACGCAGTATTTT. The full variable domain, completed using reference TRBV9 and TRBJ2-3, is DSGVTQTPKHLITATGQRVTLRCSPRSGDLSVYWYQQSLDQGLQFLIQYYNGEERAKGNILERFSAQQFPDLHSELNLSSLELGDSALYFCASSVAGGSTDTQYFGPGTRLTVL.

The rearrangement links TRBV20-1 to TRBJ1-5, with D possibly matching TRBD1 (5 bases). Trimming took off 0 bases at V and 7 bases at J, with 16 bases between the two ends. The CDR3 has 15 residues. Germline V CDR1 and CDR2: DFQATT, SNEGSKA (reference sequence). CDR3 region: CSARDPGSSRQPQHF. Here the CDR3 DNA reads TGCAGTGCTAGAGACCCAGGGTCCTCTCGGCAGCCCCAGCATTTT.